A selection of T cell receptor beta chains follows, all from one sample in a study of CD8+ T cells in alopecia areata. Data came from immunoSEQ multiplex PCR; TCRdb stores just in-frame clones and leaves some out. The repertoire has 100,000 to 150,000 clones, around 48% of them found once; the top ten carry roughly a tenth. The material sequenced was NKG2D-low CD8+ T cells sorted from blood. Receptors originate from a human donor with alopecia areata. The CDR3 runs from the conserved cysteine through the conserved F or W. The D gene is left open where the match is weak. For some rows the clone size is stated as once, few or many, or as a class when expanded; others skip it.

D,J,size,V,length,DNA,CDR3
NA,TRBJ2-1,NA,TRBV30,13,TGTGCCTGGACCCTTCCTTCCGACAATGAGCAGTTCTTC,CAWTLPSDNEQFF
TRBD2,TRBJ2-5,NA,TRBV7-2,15,TGTGCCAGCAGCTCAATAGCGGGGGGCCAAGAGACCCAGTACTTC,CASSSIAGGQETQYF
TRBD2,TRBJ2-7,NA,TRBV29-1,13,TGCAGCGTTGACCTAGCGGGGGACCACGAGCAGTACTTC,CSVDLAGDHEQYF
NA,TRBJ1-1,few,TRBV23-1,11,TGCGCCATTCGGTGGCCCACTGAAGCTTTCTTT,CAIRWPTEAFF
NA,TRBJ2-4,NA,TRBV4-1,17,TGCGCCAGCAGTCAAGAAGGCGGCGGGATAGCCAAAAACATTCAGTACTTC,CASSQEGGGIAKNIQYF
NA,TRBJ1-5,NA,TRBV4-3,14,TGCGCCAGCAGCCAAGACGGGAGCAATCAGCCCCAGCATTTT,CASSQDGSNQPQHF
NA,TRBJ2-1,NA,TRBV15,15,TGTGCCACCAGCAGAGGCCCCGAGGGGTACAATGAGCAGTTCTTC,CATSRGPEGYNEQFF
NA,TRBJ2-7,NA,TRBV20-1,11,TGCAGTGCTAGACTGGACTACGAGCAGTACTTC,CSARLDYEQYF
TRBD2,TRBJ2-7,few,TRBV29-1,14,TGCAGCGGAATACTAGCGGGATATTCCTACGAGCAGTACTTC,CSGILAGYSYEQYF
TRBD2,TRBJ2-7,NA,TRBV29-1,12,TGCAGCGTTGGCGGGAGCTCTCCCGAGCAGTACTTC,CSVGGSSPEQYF
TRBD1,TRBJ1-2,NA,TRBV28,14,TGTGCCAGCAAAATCAGGGGGCGCAACTATGGCTACACCTTC,CASKIRGRNYGYTF
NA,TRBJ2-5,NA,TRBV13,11,TGTGCCAGCAGCTTAAGCGAGACCCAGTACTTC,CASSLSETQYF
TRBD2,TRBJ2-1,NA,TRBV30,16,TGTGCCTGGAGTAATAGCGGGAGAATTGGGAGCAATGAGCAGTTCTTC,CAWSNSGRIGSNEQFF
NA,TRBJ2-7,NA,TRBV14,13,TGTGCCAGCAGCCCCGCTAGGGCCTACGAGCAGTACTTC,CASSPARAYEQYF
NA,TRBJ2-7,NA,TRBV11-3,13,TGTGCCAGCAGCCGCGTTGGTGGGAACGAGCAGTACTTC,CASSRVGGNEQYF
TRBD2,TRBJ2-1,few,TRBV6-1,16,TGTGCCAGCAGTGCCGCTCCGGGACTAGCGGGCAATGAGCAGTTCTTC,CASSAAPGLAGNEQFF
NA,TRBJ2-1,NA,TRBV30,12,TGTGCCAGAGCGGTGGTCGGGAATGAGCAGTTCTTC,CARAVVGNEQFF
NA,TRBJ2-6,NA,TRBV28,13,TGTGCCAGCAGTTTGGTTGGGGCCAACGTCCTGACTTTC,CASSLVGANVLTF
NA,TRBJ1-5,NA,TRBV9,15,TGTGCCAGCAGCGTAGAAGGGGACACCAATCAGCCCCAGCATTTT,CASSVEGDTNQPQHF
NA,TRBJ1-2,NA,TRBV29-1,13,TGCAGCGCACTTGACGGAGACTTCTATGGCTACACCTTC,CSALDGDFYGYTF